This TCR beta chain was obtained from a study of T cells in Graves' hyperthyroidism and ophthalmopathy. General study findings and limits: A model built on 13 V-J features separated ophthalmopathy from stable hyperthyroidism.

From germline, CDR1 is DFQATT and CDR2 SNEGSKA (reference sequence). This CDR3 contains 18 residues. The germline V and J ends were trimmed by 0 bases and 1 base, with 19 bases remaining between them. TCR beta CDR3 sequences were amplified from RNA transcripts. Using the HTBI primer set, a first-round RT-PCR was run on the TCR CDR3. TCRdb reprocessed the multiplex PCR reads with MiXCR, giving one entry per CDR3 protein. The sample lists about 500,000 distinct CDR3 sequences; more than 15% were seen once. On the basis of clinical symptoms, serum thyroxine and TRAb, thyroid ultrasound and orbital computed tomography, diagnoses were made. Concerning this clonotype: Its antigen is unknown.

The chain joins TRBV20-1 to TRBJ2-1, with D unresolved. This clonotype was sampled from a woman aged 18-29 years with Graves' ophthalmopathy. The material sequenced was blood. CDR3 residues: CSARDKTLDSFSYNEQFF. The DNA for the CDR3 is TGCAGTGCTAGAGATAAAACCCTTGACTCGTTTTCCTACAATGAGCAGTTCTTC.